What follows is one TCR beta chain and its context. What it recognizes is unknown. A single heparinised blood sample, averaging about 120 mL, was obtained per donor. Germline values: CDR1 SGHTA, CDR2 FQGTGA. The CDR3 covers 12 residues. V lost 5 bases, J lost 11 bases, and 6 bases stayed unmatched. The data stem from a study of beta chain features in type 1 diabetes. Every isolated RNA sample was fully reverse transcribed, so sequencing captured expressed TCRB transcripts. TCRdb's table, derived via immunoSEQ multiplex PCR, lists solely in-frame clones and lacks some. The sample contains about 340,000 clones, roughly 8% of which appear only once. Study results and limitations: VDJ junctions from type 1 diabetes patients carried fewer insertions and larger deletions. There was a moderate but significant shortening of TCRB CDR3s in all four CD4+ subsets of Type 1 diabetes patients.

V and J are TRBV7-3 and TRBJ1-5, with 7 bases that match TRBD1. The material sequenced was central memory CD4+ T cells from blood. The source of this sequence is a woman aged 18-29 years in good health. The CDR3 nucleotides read TGTGCCAGCAGCACCCGGGACAGTACCCAGCATTTT. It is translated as CASSTRDSTQHF.